This T cell receptor beta chain was recorded in a study of T cell changes during pregnancy in multiple sclerosis. The germline V gene has CDR1 MDHEN and CDR2 SYDVKM. This CDR3 region has 17 residues. V lost 8 bases and J lost 4, with 26 bases in between. Profiling relied on immunoSEQ multiplex PCR, and the TCRdb table lists in-frame clones only, not all of them. The table lists more than 75,000 clones, approximately 94% of them singletons. The gene calls are TRBV28 and TRBJ1-2; the D is unclear. Sequenced here: peripheral blood, sampled in the third trimester of pregnancy. The clonotype was recovered from a female donor with multiple sclerosis, enrolled in a pregnancy study. In nucleotides, the CDR3 is TGTGCCAGCGATCTAGAGGGAGGAGCCGTCGTACCCTATGGCTACACCTTC. Amino acids: CASDLEGGAVVPYGYTF.